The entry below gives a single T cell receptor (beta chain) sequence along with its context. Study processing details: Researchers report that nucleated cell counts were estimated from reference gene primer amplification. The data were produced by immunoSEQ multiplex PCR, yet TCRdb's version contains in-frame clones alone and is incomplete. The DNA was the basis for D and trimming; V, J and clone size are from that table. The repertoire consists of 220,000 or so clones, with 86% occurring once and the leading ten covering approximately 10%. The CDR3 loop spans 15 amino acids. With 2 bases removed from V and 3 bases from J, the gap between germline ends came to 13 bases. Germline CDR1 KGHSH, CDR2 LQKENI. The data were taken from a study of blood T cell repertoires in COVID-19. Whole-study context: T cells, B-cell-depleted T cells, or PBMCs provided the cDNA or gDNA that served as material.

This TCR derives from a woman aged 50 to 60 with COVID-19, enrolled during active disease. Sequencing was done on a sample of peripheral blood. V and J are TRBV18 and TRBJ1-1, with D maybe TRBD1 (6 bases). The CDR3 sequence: CASSPGTIRDTEAFF. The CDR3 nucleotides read TGTGCCAGCTCACCAGGGACAATCAGGGACACTGAAGCTTTCTTT.